This is a list of T cell receptor beta chains from one sample in a study of immune heterogeneity within non-small cell lung tumors. TCRdb analysed the multiplex PCR reads with MiXCR anew, one entry per CDR3 protein. Of thousands of distinct CDR3 sequences in the sample, 40% to 55% were seen once. Sequenced input: lung tumor tissue. These receptors were obtained from a man aged 55 to 70 with non-small cell lung cancer. Both conserved end residues are part of each CDR3. A D gene is named only where the DNA matches it firmly. The size of a clone is reported for some rows only, either as once, few or many, or as a class for expanded clones.

clone size	D gene	V gene	J gene	CDR3 DNA	CDR3 protein
few	TRBD1	TRBV12-3/TRBV12-4	TRBJ2-7	TGTGCCAGCAGCCGGACAGGGACGTACGAGCAGTACTTC	CASSRTGTYEQYF
medium-sized	-	TRBV4-2	TRBJ1-1	TGTGCCAGCAGCCAAGATCTTGGGGGGACTGAAGCTTTCTTT	CASSQDLGGTEAFF
medium-sized	-	TRBV14	TRBJ2-2	TGTGCCAGCAGCCAAGTAGGGGACACCGGGGAGCTGTTTTTT	CASSQVGDTGELFF
-	TRBD2	TRBV9	TRBJ2-7	TGTGCCAGCAGCCCCCGAAGTAGCGGGAGGGCCGACGAGCAGTACTTC	CASSPRSSGRADEQYF
medium-sized	-	TRBV7-7	TRBJ2-7	TGTGCCAGCAGCTTGGGGTGGGGACCTTACGAGCAGTACTTC	CASSLGWGPYEQYF
-	-	TRBV9	TRBJ2-3	TGTGCCAGCAGCGAAGGAGGGACCACAGATACGCAGTATTTT	CASSEGGTTDTQYF
once	-	TRBV28	TRBJ1-5	TGTGCCAGCAGTTTTATGGTTGAACAGCCCCAGCATTTT	CASSFMVEQPQHF
-	-	TRBV9	TRBJ2-1	TGTGCCAGCAGCCCCCATGTTCTACAATCCGGCAATGAGCAGTTCTTC	CASSPHVLQSGNEQFF
-	-	TRBV6-1	TRBJ1-5	TGTGCCAGCAGCCAGAATAGCAATCAGCCCCAGCATTTT	CASSQNSNQPQHF
few	TRBD2	TRBV19	TRBJ2-5	TGTGCCAGTAGTATTCATCCGGCTAGCGGGAACGTCGAAGAGACCCAGTACTTC	CASSIHPASGNVEETQYF
medium-sized	TRBD2	TRBV6-1	TRBJ2-1	TGTGCCAGCAGGACTAGCGGGAGCAACAATGAGCAGTTCTTC	CASRTSGSNNEQFF
-	-	TRBV30	TRBJ1-1	TGTGCCTGGGCAAGAGGGGGGAACACTGAAGCTTTCTTT	CAWARGGNTEAFF
-	-	TRBV3-1	TRBJ2-7	TGTGCCAGCAGCCAAGATGGAAACGAGCAGTACTTC	CASSQDGNEQYF
medium-sized	TRBD2	TRBV19	TRBJ2-2	TGTGCCAGTTCCTTAGCGGGAGTACACACCGGGGAGCTGTTTTTT	CASSLAGVHTGELFF
-	TRBD1	TRBV13	TRBJ1-1	TGTGCCAGCAGAGTCAGGGGGGGGCTGAACACTGAAGCTTTCTTT	CASRVRGGLNTEAFF
medium-sized	-	TRBV6-1	TRBJ2-5	TGTGCCAGCAGTGTCAGGGGAGTTAGAGAGACCCAGTACTTC	CASSVRGVRETQYF
-	TRBD2	TRBV29-1	TRBJ2-1	TGCAGCGTTGAAAGCGGGAGGGCCGCTGAGCAGTTCTTC	CSVESGRAAEQFF
medium-sized	TRBD1	TRBV7-3	TRBJ2-5	TGTGCCAGCAGCTCCCTCGGGACAGAGGAACAAGAGACCCAGTACTTC	CASSSLGTEEQETQYF
medium-sized	-	TRBV20-1	TRBJ2-1	TGCAGTGCTCTCTACAATGAGCAGTTCTTC	CSALYNEQFF
-	-	TRBV11-3	TRBJ2-1	TGTGCCAGCAGCTTAGATCCTCGGACAGAGCAGTTCTTC	CASSLDPRTEQFF
-	-	TRBV4-1	TRBJ2-5	TGCGCCAGCAGCCGGGCCCACCAAGAGACCCAGTACTTC	CASSRAHQETQYF
medium-sized	-	TRBV5-5	TRBJ2-5	TGTGCCAGCAGCTTTCTCCAAGAGACCCAGTACTTC	CASSFLQETQYF
-	-	TRBV2	TRBJ1-5	TGTGCCAGCAGTGGTTGGGGTACAAGCAATCAGCCCCAGCATTTT	CASSGWGTSNQPQHF
-	-	TRBV5-4	TRBJ1-6	TGTGCCAGCAGCCCGACCGGGGCAGGGTTCTCACCCCTCCACTTT	CASSPTGAGFSPLHF
-	-	TRBV6-5	TRBJ2-2	TGTGCCAGCAGTTATCCGGGGGAGCTGTTTTTT	CASSYPGELFF
few	-	TRBV6-2/TRBV6-3	TRBJ2-1	TGTGCCAGCAGCTTACAGCCCGCCTCCTACAATGAGCAGTTCTTC	CASSLQPASYNEQFF
-	TRBD2	TRBV2	TRBJ2-2	TGTGCCAGAGGACTAGCGGGGAGGACCGGGGAGCTGTTTTTT	CARGLAGRTGELFF
-	-	TRBV2	TRBJ1-1	TGTGCCACCGTCAGAACAATCAACACTGAAGCTTTCTTT	CATVRTINTEAFF
-	-	TRBV6-1	TRBJ1-5	TGTGCCAGCAGTGAAAGTTTGACCGGTGGTAAGCCCCAGCATTTT	CASSESLTGGKPQHF
large	-	TRBV6-1	TRBJ1-4	TGTGCCAGCAATACCGGGGGTACTAATGAAAAACTGTTTTTT	CASNTGGTNEKLFF
-	-	TRBV27	TRBJ2-1	TGTGCCAGCAGTTTAGAGTCAGGACTCAACAATGAGCAGTTCTTC	CASSLESGLNNEQFF
medium-sized	-	TRBV13	TRBJ1-2	TGTGCCAGCAGCTTAGGGGGCTATGGCTACACCTTC	CASSLGGYGYTF
few	-	TRBV3-1	TRBJ2-4	TGTGCCAGCAGCCAAGACAGAAACATTCAGTACTTC	CASSQDRNIQYF
-	-	TRBV20-1	TRBJ1-1	TGCAGTGCTAGTCCCACCTTAAGGAACACTGAAGCTTTCTTT	CSASPTLRNTEAFF
medium-sized	TRBD2	TRBV20-1	TRBJ2-3	TGCAGTGCTATTGCGGGAGTCACAGATACGCAGTATTTT	CSAIAGVTDTQYF
medium-sized	TRBD1	TRBV24-1	TRBJ2-1	TGTGCCACCAGTAGGACAGGGGAATACAATGAGCAGTTCTTC	CATSRTGEYNEQFF
-	TRBD2	TRBV28	TRBJ2-7	TGTGCCACCGGACTAGCGAACATCTACGAGCAGTACTTC	CATGLANIYEQYF
many	TRBD1	TRBV5-5	TRBJ1-2	TGTGCCAGCAGCGGACCGGGACAGGGGACCTATGGCTACACCTTC	CASSGPGQGTYGYTF
-	-	TRBV11-2	TRBJ1-1	TGTGCCAGCAGCAGGACGGGCACTGAAGCTTTCTTT	CASSRTGTEAFF
-	TRBD2	TRBV6-4	TRBJ2-7	TGTGCCAGCTTAGCGGGAGAGACAGCCTACGAGCAGTACTTC	CASLAGETAYEQYF
-	-	TRBV20-1	TRBJ1-5	TGCAGTGCTGGGGCGACAGACTATCAGCCCCAGCATTTT	CSAGATDYQPQHF
-	TRBD2	TRBV27	TRBJ2-1	TGTGCCAGCAGTCCCCGGGGTAGCGGGAGGGGCAATGAGCAGTTCTTC	CASSPRGSGRGNEQFF
few	-	TRBV3-1	TRBJ2-1	TGTGCCAGCAGCCAAGGCGGAGCCCCTTTAAGGGAGCAGTTCTTC	CASSQGGAPLREQFF
large	-	TRBV6-1	TRBJ2-2	TGTGCCAGCAAGCCGCTACAGGGTTTCACCGGGGAGCTGTTTTTT	CASKPLQGFTGELFF
-	-	TRBV14	TRBJ2-1	TGTGCCAGCAGCCAAGATTTCTATGAAGGGGAAAATGATCAGTGCTTC	CASSQDFYEGENDQCF
-	-	TRBV11-2	TRBJ2-5	TGTGCCAGCAGCTTAGTGACCAACCAAGAGACCCAGTACTTC	CASSLVTNQETQYF
-	-	TRBV29-1	TRBJ2-1	TGCAGCGTTGAAGATTATGAGCAGTTCTTC	CSVEDYEQFF
-	TRBD2	TRBV7-3	TRBJ2-7	TGTGCCAGCAGCCGAATAGCGGGGGGAGTCGACGAGCAGTACTTC	CASSRIAGGVDEQYF
-	-	TRBV28	TRBJ1-6	TGTGCCAGCAGTTCGGGACTTGCTGATTCACCCCTCCACTTT	CASSSGLADSPLHF
-	TRBD1	TRBV5-4	TRBJ2-7	TGTGCCAGCAACATAGGGACAGGGGGGATCTACGAGCAGTACTTC	CASNIGTGGIYEQYF
-	-	TRBV7-3	TRBJ1-1	TGTGCCAGCAGACCCTACGGGACGGCGAACACTGAAGCTTTCTTT	CASRPYGTANTEAFF
-	-	TRBV6-1	TRBJ1-5	TGTGTCAGCACAACAGTATCGATTGACCCCCAGCATTTT	CVSTTVSIDPQHF
few	-	TRBV20-1	TRBJ1-2	TGCAGTGCTAGTCCCAGGCGGTTGGGCTACACCTTC	CSASPRRLGYTF
-	-	TRBV5-1	TRBJ2-2	TGCGCCAGCAGCACTGCTACCGGGGAGCTGTTTTTT	CASSTATGELFF